The 24 T cell receptor beta chains below were found in one sample sequenced in a study of T cells in Graves' hyperthyroidism and ophthalmopathy. It was RNA transcripts that yielded the amplified TCR beta CDR3 regions. The TCR CDR3 first-round RT-PCR relied on the HTBI primer set. TCRdb recomputed calls from the multiplex PCR reads with MiXCR, one row per CDR3 protein. This sample has around 600,000 distinct CDR3 sequences, with around 15% found just once. Material: blood. The receptor source for this set is a woman in her thirties or forties with Graves' ophthalmopathy.

The sample holds many counts of this clonotype. The genes are TRBV11-2 and TRBJ2-7, with TRBD1 as a possible D gene (6 bases). Germline V gene sequence: CDR1 SGHAT, CDR2 FQNNGV. Trimming left V 7 bases short and J 3 bases short, with 16 bases between. This CDR3 contains 14 residues. This CDR3 is CASNQLTGDYEQYF. CDR3 bases: TGTGCCAGCAACCAACTGACAGGAGACTACGAGCAGTACTTC.

This clonotype occurred many times. This sequence joins TRBV7-2 and TRBJ2-3; D gene uncertain. Germline lookup yields CDR1 SGHTA and CDR2 FQGNSA. V was shortened by 1 base and J by 5 bases, with 7 bases between the two germline ends. The CDR3 is 13 amino acids. The CDR3 loop is CASSLGPLDTQYF. CDR3 sequence (DNA): TGTGCCAGCAGCTTAGGACCACTAGATACGCAGTATTTT. Full variable domain (outside the CDR3, taken from reference TRBV7-2 and TRBJ2-3): GAGVSQSPSNKVTEKGKDVELRCDPISGHTALYWYRQSLGQGLEFLIYFQGNSAPDKSGLPSDRFSAERTGGSVSTLTIQRTQQEDSAVYLCASSLGPLDTQYFGPGTRLTVL.

V is TRBV27 and J is TRBJ2-3; a possible D gene is TRBD1 (6 bases). This CDR3 contains 12 residues. V was shortened by 0 bases and J by 12 bases, with 10 bases between the two germline ends. The germline V gene has CDR1 MNHEY and CDR2 SMNVEV (reference sequence). CDR3 sequence reads: CASSLSTGQQYF. CDR3 nucleotides: TGTGCCAGCAGTTTATCGACGGGACAACAGTATTTT.

This clonotype was seen at least ten times. The J gene is TRBJ2-7, the V gene TRBV6-1; D is perhaps TRBD1 (6 bases). The V and J ends lost 6 bases and 3 bases respectively, with 12 bases between them. This CDR3 spans 13 amino acids. CDR1 is MNHNS, CDR2 SASEGT, per germline. CDR3 coding DNA: TGTGCCAGCAGACCGGGACAAAGCTACGAGCAGTACTTC. Amino acids: CASRPGQSYEQYF.

This rearrangement joins TRBV5-5 to TRBJ2-3; 7 positions agree with TRBD2. Germline assignment: CDR1 SGHKS and CDR2 YYEKEE (reference sequence). Losses at the gene ends were 7 bases for V and 0 bases for J; bases not matched to a gene: 5. This CDR3 comprises 14 residues. The CDR3 is CASPGEGSTDTQYF. The CDR3, as DNA: TGTGCCAGCCCCGGGGAGGGAAGCACAGATACGCAGTATTTT.

This chain uses TRBV6-1 with TRBJ1-1; a weak D match, TRBD1 (5 bases). The CDR3 is made up of 14 amino acids. Germline-derived CDR1 and CDR2 are MNHNS and SASEGT. Between the trimmed V and J ends, which lost 6 bases and 4 bases, there was a span of 15 bases. For the CDR3, the DNA is TGTGCCAGCAGACCGACGGGGGAGAGCACTGAAGCTTTCTTT. This codes for CASRPTGESTEAFF.

This clonotype was picked up a small number of times. The CDR3 region has the DNA TGCGCCAGCAGCTCCAACCCCAGGGACGAGAACACTGAAGCTTTCTTT. Amino acids: CASSSNPRDENTEAFF. The gene calls are TRBV5-1 and TRBJ1-1, with D possibly being TRBD1 (5 bases). Germline CDR1 and CDR2: SGHRS and YFSETQ. There are 16 residues in the CDR3. Trimming stripped 3 bases from V and 1 base from J, with 16 bases between.

This clonotype has a count of ten or more. The rearrangement joins TRBV3-1 to TRBJ2-1; 9 bases fit TRBD1. Germline assignment: CDR1 LGHDT and CDR2 YNNKEL (reference sequence). The V and J ends lost 1 base and 9 bases, in that order; junction bases with no gene match: 10. This CDR3 spans 16 amino acids. The CDR3 DNA follows: TGTGCCAGCAGCCAAGCTAGCACAGGGGGCTCGGGTGAGCAGTTCTTC. Protein product: CASSQASTGGSGEQFF.

In regard to this clonotype: A much larger clone lies a single base off, so this may be a read error. The J gene is TRBJ2-1, the V gene TRBV3-1, with TRBD2 matching 12 bases. CDR1 is LGHDT and CDR2 is YNNKEL in the germline V gene (reference sequence). Trimming at V came to 0 bases and at J to 10 bases, leaving 1 base not matched to a gene. The CDR3 length is 14 residues. This chain's CDR3 is CASSQETSGSEQFF. The CDR3, as DNA: TGTGCCAGCAGCCAAGAGACTAGCGGGAGCGAGCAGTTCTTC.

This clonotype was seen more than once but under ten times. The chain combines TRBV5-1 with TRBJ2-4; 11 bases map to TRBD2. This CDR3 is 16 amino acids long. The germline CDR1 and CDR2 sequences are SGHRS and YFSETQ. Trimming took 5 bases from V and 6 from J; bases not matched to a gene: 10. The CDR3 nucleotides are TGCGCCAGCAGTCCTCTAGCGGGGGGCCCCGGAAACATTCAGTACTTC. Its protein is CASSPLAGGPGNIQYF.

The rearrangement uses TRBV7-9 and TRBJ2-3; maybe TRBD2 (7 bases). The CDR3 totals 21 residues. Deletions cut 6 bases from V and 1 base from J, with 32 bases between. The germline V gene encodes CDR1 SEHNR and CDR2 FQNEAQ (reference sequence). The CDR3 sequence: CASSGGGHLGPREVGTDTQYF. The CDR3 DNA reads as TGTGCCAGCAGTGGGGGGGGGCACTTAGGACCCCGGGAGGTTGGCACAGATACGCAGTATTTT.

This clonotype has a count of ten or more. The chain couples TRBV11-2 to TRBJ2-5; TRBD2 aligns across 7 bases. V shed 6 bases, J shed 4 bases, and the junction held 5 bases outside the gene matches. The CDR3 has 13 amino acids. Germline V lookup: CDR1 SGHAT, CDR2 FQNNGV. CDR3 coding DNA: TGTGCCAGCAGACTCACGGGAGGAGAGACCCAGTACTTC. It specifies CASRLTGGETQYF.

The sample holds a few counts of this clonotype. V gene TRBV24-1 combines with J gene TRBJ1-1, with 9 bases identical to TRBD1. Per germline, CDR1 KGHDR and CDR2 SFDVKD. V shed 5 bases and J 3 bases; nucleotides not matched to a gene: 3. The CDR3 sequence is 14 residues long. The CDR3 nucleotides read TGTGCCACCAGTGGGGACAGGGATTACACTGAAGCTTTCTTT. Translating gives CATSGDRDYTEAFF.

There are many counts of this clonotype. The chain's CDR3 is CASSQSTVRETQYF. CDR3 sequence (DNA): TGTGCCAGCAGCCAATCCACAGTGCGAGAGACCCAGTACTTC. V is TRBV16 and J is TRBJ2-5; D ambiguous. Trimming removed 0 bases from V and 4 bases from J, with 9 bases in between. This CDR3 has 14 amino acids. Looked up from germline, CDR1 is KGHSY and CDR2 is FQNENV.

The rearrangement joins TRBV9 to TRBJ1-6, with 9 bases identical to TRBD1. The CDR3 covers 15 residues. V was clipped by 3 bases and J by 6 bases; unmatched bases: 4. CDR1 is SGDLS and CDR2 is YYNGEE in the germline V gene. CDR3 DNA: TGTGCCAGCAGCGGGGGACAGGGAGGTAATTCACCCCTCCACTTT. Amino acid sequence: CASSGGQGGNSPLHF. Together with reference TRBV9 and TRBJ1-6, the CDR3 gives the full variable domain: DSGVTQTPKHLITATGQRVTLRCSPRSGDLSVYWYQQSLDQGLQFLIQYYNGEERAKGNILERFSAQQFPDLHSELNLSSLELGDSALYFCASSGGQGGNSPLHFGNGTRLTVT.

This clonotype has ten or more counts. The chain carries TRBV7-8 and TRBJ2-5; 7 nucleotides align to TRBD1. The CDR3 extends over 14 amino acids. The germline CDR1 and CDR2 sequences are SGHVS and FQNEAQ. Unmatched junction bases numbered 6, after V lost 5 bases and J lost 3 bases. CDR3 in amino acids: CASSIGQVKETQYF. The CDR3 DNA reads TGTGCCAGCAGCATCGGACAGGTCAAAGAGACCCAGTACTTC.

In this sample, this clonotype turned up many times. The chain carries TRBV18 and TRBJ2-3, with D uncertain. Germline V gives CDR1 KGHSH, CDR2 LQKENI. CDR3 length: 14 residues. The V gene lost 2 bases and the J gene lost 0 bases, with 6 bases spanning the gap. CDR3 region: CASSPMKSTDTQYF. DNA for the CDR3: TGTGCCAGCTCACCAATGAAAAGCACAGATACGCAGTATTTT. Full variable domain (missing parts from reference TRBV18 and TRBJ2-3): NAGVMQNPRHLVRRRGQEARLRCSPMKGHSHVYWYRQLPEEGLKFMVYLQKENIIDESGMPKERFSAEFPKEGPSILRIQQVVRGDSAAYFCASSPMKSTDTQYFGPGTRLTVL.

This clonotype was counted ten times or more. The chain employs TRBV28 and TRBJ2-7; D uncertain. With 6 bases removed from V and 3 bases from J, the gap between germline ends came to 12 bases. The CDR3 sequence is 13 residues long. The germline gives CDR1 MDHEN, CDR2 SYDVKM. CDR3: CASRVAQDYEQYF. The CDR3 bases are TGTGCCAGCAGAGTGGCCCAGGACTACGAGCAGTACTTC.

About this clonotype itself: A read error may be the cause here, since a much bigger clone is one base away. The chain is built from TRBV18 and TRBJ1-2, with no clear D. V was trimmed by 2 bases and J by 5 bases, leaving 9 bases between them. This CDR3 has 13 residues. CDR1 and CDR2 (germline): KGHSH, LQKENI. The CDR3 region is CASSPKEEYGYTF. CDR3 DNA: TGTGCCAGCTCACCAAAGGAGGAGTATGGCTACACCTTC.

The chain links TRBV5-4 to TRBJ1-1, with 8 bases lining up with TRBD1. Germline-derived CDR1 and CDR2 are SGHNT and YYREEE (reference sequence). CDR3 size: 15 residues. J was trimmed by 4 bases and V by 7 bases; bases with no gene match: 12. CDR3 in DNA: TGTGCCAGCTATTCGGGCGGACAGGGAAGCACTGAAGCTTTCTTT. This gives the protein CASYSGGQGSTEAFF.

The chain combines TRBV28 with TRBJ2-7, with 11 bases fitting TRBD2. V lost 8 bases and J lost 2; bases outside the gene matches: 11. The CDR3 contains 16 residues. Germline V CDR1 and CDR2: MDHEN, SYDVKM. The CDR3 DNA reads TGTGCCAGCGGCTCCGATGGACTAGCGGGCCCCTACGAGCAGTACTTC. Its protein is CASGSDGLAGPYEQYF.

The CDR3 bases are TGTGCCAGCAGCCAAGATTCGCCTAGCGGGATCTCCTACGAGCAGTACTTC. This sequence encodes CASSQDSPSGISYEQYF. The V and J genes are TRBV4-2 and TRBJ2-7, with TRBD2 matching 9 bases. Germline V gives CDR1 LGHNA, CDR2 YNFKEQ. The CDR3 is 17 residues long. J lost 0 bases, V lost 0 bases, and 6 bases had no gene match.

This clonotype was counted many times. This CDR3 is CASGLYTDTQYF. As DNA, the CDR3 is TGTGCCAGCGGACTCTACACAGATACGCAGTATTTT. The chain joins TRBV7-2 to TRBJ2-3, with D possibly TRBD2 on 5 matching bases. The germline CDR1 and CDR2 sequences are SGHTA and FQGNSA. Trimming pared 8 bases from V and 2 bases from J, leaving 8 bases between. The CDR3 contains 12 residues.

The chain carries TRBV10-3 and TRBJ2-5, with D tentatively TRBD1 (6 bases). Germline V gene sequence: CDR1 ENHRY, CDR2 SYGVKD. V lost 8 bases to trimming and J lost 1 base, with 8 bases between them. The CDR3 is 12 amino acids. CDR3 residues: CAIGQSQETQYF. CDR3 DNA sequence: TGTGCCATCGGACAGTCCCAAGAGACCCAGTACTTC.